This T cell receptor (beta chain) derives from a study of OX40 agonist ivuxolimab in advanced cancers. Profiled with immunoSEQ multiplex PCR; TCRdb holds only in-frame clones, not every one. Of tens of thousands of clones in the sample, 70% to 90% were seen once. The specimen was CD4+ or CD8+ T cells sorted from blood, collected in a trial of the OX40 agonist ivuxolimab. The sequence came from an adult with an advanced solid tumor such as melanoma, head and neck, liver or kidney cancer.

CDR3: CASSERTAVYTF. The CDR3 DNA follows: TGTGCCAGCAGTGAGCGGACGGCCGTCTACACCTTC. The chain is built from TRBV28 and TRBJ1-2; no clear D gene. Germline V CDR1 and CDR2: MDHEN, SYDVKM. V shed 5 bases and J shed 10 bases, with 14 bases lying between them. The CDR3 runs to 12 residues.